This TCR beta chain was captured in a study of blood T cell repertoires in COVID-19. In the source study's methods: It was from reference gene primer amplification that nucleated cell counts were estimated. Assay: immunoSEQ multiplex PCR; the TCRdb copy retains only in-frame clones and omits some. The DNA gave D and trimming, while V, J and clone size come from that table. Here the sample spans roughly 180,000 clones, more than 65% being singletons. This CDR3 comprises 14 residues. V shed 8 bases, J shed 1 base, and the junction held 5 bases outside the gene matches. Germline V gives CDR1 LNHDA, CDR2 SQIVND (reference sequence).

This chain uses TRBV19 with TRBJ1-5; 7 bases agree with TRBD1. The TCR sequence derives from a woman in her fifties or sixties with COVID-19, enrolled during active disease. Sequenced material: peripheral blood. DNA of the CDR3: TGTGCCAGTGAAGTGACAGGGAGCAATCAGCCCCAGCATTTT. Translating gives CASEVTGSNQPQHF.